This T cell receptor (beta chain) derives from a study of blood T cells in healthy people across ages. Across the whole study: About one barcoded beta molecule per two T cells came from capture by template switching. Notes on the study in general: Naive CD4+ cell counts and diversity both ran higher in long-lived than in aged donors. While age rose, TCR beta diversity per million T cells dropped in a roughly linear way.

Note on this clonotype: The antigen is unknown.

Using a J-beta primer mix together with a sample-barcoded 5' primer, a second PCR was run for about 6 to 11 cycles. TCRdb redid the calling of the 5' RACE reads with MiXCR, one entry per CDR3 protein. The sample contains approximately 600,000 distinct CDR3 sequences, roughly 58% of which appear only once. The CDR3 contains 15 residues. Germline CDR1 reads MNHEY; CDR2 reads SMNVEV (reference sequence). V lost 4 bases and J lost 9, with 19 bases in between. The authors extracted at least 5 micrograms of total RNA per sample. The sequence was obtained from a man between 60 and 75 years old in good health. The sample was blood. V is TRBV27 and J is TRBJ2-4; D possibly uses TRBD1 or TRBD2 (5 bases each). The CDR3 DNA sequence: TGTGCCAGCAGTTCGAATATTGGGGGATTGGGCATTCAGTACTTC. Amino acid sequence: CASSSNIGGLGIQYF.